This T cell receptor beta chain was identified in a study of cytomegalovirus exposure and HLA in healthy donors. Findings of the study overall: 150 to 200 TCR beta chains were listed as cytomegalovirus-associated.

The primer mix had 60 Vbeta and 13 Jbeta primers. Using immunoSEQ multiplex PCR, the repertoire was profiled, and TCRdb retains in-frame clones only, with some absent. The repertoire has 120,000 or so clones, approximately 65% of them found once; the top ten carry about 1.5%. In regard to this clone: The antigen is not known.

The CDR3 sequence is 13 residues long. Germline CDR1 is ENHRY and CDR2 is SYGVKD. Trimming removed 7 bases from V and 5 bases from J; junction bases left unmatched: 2. The chain links TRBV10-3 to TRBJ2-1; TRBD2 agrees at 10 bases. Sequencing was done on a sample of PBMCs. The TCR sequence derives from a man younger than 30 in good health and CMV-seronegative. The CDR3 DNA follows: TGTGCCATCACTAGCGGGAGCGACAATGAGCAGTTCTTC. Translating it yields CAITSGSDNEQFF.